This T cell receptor beta chain stems from a study of early T cells in non-severe SARS-CoV-2 infection. The table lists this clonotype with many counts. Individual cDNA molecules each received unique molecular identifiers attached to them. Using its own MiXCR run on the 5' RACE reads, TCRdb lists one record per CDR3 protein. The repertoire has some 46,000 distinct CDR3 sequences, 5.5% to 6.5% of them found once; the top ten carry roughly 12%. The CDR3 loop spans 17 amino acids. The germline CDR1 and CDR2 sequences are SGHVS and FQNEAQ. The V end was cut by 5 bases, the J end by 0 bases, with 14 bases between.

What was sequenced was whole blood. The TCR was taken from an adult who was a healthcare worker with PCR-confirmed SARS-CoV-2 infection or an uninfected control (not recorded which). This chain connects TRBV7-8 to TRBJ2-6; TRBD1 or TRBD2 may be the D gene (5 bases each). The CDR3 region is CASSRRDGSSGANVLTF. The CDR3 region has the DNA TGTGCCAGCAGCCGACGGGACGGAAGCTCTGGGGCCAACGTCCTGACTTTC.